The source of this TCR beta chain is a study of T cells in Graves' hyperthyroidism and ophthalmopathy. Researchers took RNA transcripts and amplified the TCR beta CDR3 regions from them. The HTBI primer set served for first-round RT-PCR of the TCR CDR3. TCRdb used MiXCR to reprocess the multiplex PCR reads, holding one entry per CDR3 protein. The sample has more than 500,000 distinct CDR3 sequences; roughly 15% are singletons. The V segment lost 2 bases and the J segment 2 bases; nucleotides outside the gene matches: 6. The CDR3 sequence is 16 residues long. Sequenced: blood. The TCR was taken from a woman in her thirties or forties with Graves' ophthalmopathy. The V gene is TRBV12-3 or TRBV12-4, the J gene TRBJ2-7, with 10 bases identical to TRBD1. The CDR3 is CASSLPGTGDAYEQYF. The CDR3 region has the DNA TGTGCCAGCAGTTTACCGGGGACAGGGGATGCCTACGAGCAGTACTTC.